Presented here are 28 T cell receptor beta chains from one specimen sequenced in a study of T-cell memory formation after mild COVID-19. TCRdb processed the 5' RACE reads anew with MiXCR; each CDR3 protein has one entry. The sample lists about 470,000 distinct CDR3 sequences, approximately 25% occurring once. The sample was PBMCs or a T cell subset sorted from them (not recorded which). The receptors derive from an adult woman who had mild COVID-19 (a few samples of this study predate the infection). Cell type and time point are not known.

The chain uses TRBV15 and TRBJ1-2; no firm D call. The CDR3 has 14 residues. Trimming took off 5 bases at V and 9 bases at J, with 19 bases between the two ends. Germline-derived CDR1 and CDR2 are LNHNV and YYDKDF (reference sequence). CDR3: CATSPLEAFDRYTF. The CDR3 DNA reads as TGTGCCACCAGCCCCTTAGAGGCGTTCGACCGCTACACCTTC.

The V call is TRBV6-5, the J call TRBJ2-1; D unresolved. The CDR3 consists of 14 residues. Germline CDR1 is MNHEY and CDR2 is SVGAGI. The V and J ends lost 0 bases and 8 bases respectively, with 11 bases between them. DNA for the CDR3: TGTGCCAGCAGTTACTCGGTTGTAGTTGATGAGCAGTTCTTC. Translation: CASSYSVVVDEQFF.

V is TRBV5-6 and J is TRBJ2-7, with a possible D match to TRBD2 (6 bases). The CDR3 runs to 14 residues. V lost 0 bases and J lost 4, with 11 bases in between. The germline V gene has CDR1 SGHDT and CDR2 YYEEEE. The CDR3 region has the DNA TGTGCCAGCAGCTTGGAGGCTAGCGAGTACGAGCAGTACTTC. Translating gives CASSLEASEYEQYF.

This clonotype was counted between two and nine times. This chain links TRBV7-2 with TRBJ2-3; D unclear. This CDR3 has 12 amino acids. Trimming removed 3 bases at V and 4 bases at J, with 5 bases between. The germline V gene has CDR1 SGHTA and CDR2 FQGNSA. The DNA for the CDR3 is TGTGCCAGCAGCTTCGCGTCAGATACGCAGTATTTT. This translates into CASSFASDTQYF.

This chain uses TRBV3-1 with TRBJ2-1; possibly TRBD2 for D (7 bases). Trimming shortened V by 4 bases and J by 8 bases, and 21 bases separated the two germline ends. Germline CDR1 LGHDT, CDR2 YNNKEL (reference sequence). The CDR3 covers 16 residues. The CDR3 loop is CASSPVGAGVIDEQFF. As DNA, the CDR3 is TGTGCCAGCAGCCCAGTGGGGGCGGGAGTAATCGATGAGCAGTTCTTC.

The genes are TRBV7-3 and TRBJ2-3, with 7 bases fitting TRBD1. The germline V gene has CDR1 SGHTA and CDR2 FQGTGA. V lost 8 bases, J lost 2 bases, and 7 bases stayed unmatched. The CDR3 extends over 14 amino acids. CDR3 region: CASSQGQITDTQYF. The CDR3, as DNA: TGTGCCAGCTCCCAGGGACAGATCACAGATACGCAGTATTTT.

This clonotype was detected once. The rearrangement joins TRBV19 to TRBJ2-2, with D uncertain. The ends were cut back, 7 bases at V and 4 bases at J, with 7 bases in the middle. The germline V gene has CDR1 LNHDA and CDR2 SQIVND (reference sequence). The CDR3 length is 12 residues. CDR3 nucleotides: TGTGCCAGTACGAGCTTCACCGGGGAGCTGTTTTTT. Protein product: CASTSFTGELFF.

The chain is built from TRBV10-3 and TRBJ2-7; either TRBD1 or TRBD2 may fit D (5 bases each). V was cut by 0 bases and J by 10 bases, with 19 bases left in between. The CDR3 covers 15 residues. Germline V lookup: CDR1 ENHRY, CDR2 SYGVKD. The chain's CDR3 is CAISESSRERLIQYF. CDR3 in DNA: TGTGCCATCAGTGAGTCGAGCAGGGAGCGGCTGATTCAGTACTTC.

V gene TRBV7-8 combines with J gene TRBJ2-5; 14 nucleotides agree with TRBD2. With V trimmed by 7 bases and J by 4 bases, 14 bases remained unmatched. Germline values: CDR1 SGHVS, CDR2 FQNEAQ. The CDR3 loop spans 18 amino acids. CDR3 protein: CASTEWTSGRTSGETQYF. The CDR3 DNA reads TGTGCCAGCACCGAGTGGACTAGCGGGAGGACGAGTGGAGAGACCCAGTACTTC.

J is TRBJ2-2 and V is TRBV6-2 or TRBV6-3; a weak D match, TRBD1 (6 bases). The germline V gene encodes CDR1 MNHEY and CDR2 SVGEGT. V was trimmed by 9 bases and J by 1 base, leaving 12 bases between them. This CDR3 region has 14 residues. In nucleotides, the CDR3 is TGTGCCAGTGGCTGGACAGTGAACACCGGGGAGCTGTTTTTT. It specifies CASGWTVNTGELFF.

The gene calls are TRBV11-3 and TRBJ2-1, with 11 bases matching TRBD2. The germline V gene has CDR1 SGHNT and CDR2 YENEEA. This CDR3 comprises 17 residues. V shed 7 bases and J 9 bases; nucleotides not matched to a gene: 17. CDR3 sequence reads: CASTLSPTTSGKGEQFF. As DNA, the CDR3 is TGTGCCAGCACCCTTTCCCCAACGACTAGCGGGAAAGGTGAGCAGTTCTTC.

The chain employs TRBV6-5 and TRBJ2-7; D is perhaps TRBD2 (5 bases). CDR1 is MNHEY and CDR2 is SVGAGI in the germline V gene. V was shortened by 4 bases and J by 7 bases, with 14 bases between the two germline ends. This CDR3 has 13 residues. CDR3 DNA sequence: TGTGCCAGCAGTTTGACGGGGTTGGGGGAGCAGTACTTC. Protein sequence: CASSLTGLGEQYF.

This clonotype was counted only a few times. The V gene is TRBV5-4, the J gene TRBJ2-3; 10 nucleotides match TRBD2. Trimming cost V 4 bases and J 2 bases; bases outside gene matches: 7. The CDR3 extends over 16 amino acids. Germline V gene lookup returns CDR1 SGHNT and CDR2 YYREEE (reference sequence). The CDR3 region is CASSPQRGGFTDTQYF. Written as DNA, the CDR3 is TGTGCCAGCAGCCCCCAGCGGGGGGGGTTCACAGATACGCAGTATTTT.

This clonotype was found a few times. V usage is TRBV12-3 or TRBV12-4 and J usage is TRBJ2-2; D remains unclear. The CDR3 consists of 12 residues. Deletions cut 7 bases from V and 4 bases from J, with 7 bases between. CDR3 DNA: TGTGCCAGCACCTTCCGCACCGGGGAGCTGTTTTTT. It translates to CASTFRTGELFF.

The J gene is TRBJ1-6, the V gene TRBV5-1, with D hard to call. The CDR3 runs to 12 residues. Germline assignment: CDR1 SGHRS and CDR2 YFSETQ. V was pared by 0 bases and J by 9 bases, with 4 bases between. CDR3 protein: CASSLDTSPLHF. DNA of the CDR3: TGCGCCAGCAGCTTGGACACTTCACCCCTCCACTTT.

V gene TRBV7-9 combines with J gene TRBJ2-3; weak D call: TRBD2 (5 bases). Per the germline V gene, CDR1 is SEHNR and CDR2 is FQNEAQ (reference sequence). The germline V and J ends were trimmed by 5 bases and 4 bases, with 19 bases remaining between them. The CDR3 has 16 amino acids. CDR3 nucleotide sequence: TGTGCCAGCAGCCCCCCCTCGGGGAGTTGGGCAGATACGCAGTATTTT. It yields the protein CASSPPSGSWADTQYF.

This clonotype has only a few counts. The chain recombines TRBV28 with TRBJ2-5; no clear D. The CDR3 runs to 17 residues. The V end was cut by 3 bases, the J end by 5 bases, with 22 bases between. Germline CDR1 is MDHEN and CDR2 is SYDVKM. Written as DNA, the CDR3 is TGTGCCAGCAGTTTGGGTTGGTCGAGTTTGTCGGTCGAGACCCAGTACTTC. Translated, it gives CASSLGWSSLSVETQYF.

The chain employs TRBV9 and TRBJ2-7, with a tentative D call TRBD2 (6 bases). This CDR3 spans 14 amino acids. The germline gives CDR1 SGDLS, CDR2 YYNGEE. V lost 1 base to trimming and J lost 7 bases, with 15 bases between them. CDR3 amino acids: CASSVSASAGEQYF. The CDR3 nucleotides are TGTGCCAGCAGCGTAAGTGCTAGCGCGGGTGAGCAGTACTTC.

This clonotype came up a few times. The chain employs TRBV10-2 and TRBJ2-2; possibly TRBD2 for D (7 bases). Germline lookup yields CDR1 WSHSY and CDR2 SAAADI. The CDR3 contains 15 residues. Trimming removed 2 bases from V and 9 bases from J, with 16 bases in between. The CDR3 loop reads CASSEPRGGARELFF. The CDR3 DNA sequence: TGCGCCAGCAGTGAGCCCCGAGGGGGGGCGCGGGAGCTGTTTTTT.

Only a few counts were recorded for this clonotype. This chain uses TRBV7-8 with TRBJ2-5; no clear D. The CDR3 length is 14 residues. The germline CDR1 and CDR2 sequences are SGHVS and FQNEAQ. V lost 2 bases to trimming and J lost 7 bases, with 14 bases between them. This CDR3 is CASSLYVGIVTQYF. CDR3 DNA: TGTGCCAGCAGCTTATATGTGGGGATCGTGACCCAGTACTTC.

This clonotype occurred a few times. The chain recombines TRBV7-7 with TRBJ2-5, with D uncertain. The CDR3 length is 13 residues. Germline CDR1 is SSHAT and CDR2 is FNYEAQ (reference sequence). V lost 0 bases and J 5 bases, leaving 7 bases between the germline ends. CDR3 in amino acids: CASSLAVRETQYF. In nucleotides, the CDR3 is TGTGCCAGCAGCTTAGCTGTTCGGGAGACCCAGTACTTC.

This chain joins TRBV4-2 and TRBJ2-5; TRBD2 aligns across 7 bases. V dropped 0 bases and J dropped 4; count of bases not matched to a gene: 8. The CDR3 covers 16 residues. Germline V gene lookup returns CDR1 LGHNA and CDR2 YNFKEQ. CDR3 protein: CASSQDPAGVRETQYF. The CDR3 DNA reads TGTGCCAGCAGCCAAGATCCCGCGGGGGTTCGAGAGACCCAGTACTTC.

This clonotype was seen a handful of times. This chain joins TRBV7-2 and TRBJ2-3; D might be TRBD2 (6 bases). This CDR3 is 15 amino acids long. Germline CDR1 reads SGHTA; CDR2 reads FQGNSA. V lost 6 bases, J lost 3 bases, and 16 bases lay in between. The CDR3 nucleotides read TGTGCCAGCAGTCGGGTTGCGGGGATAACAGATACGCAGTATTTT. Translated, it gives CASSRVAGITDTQYF.

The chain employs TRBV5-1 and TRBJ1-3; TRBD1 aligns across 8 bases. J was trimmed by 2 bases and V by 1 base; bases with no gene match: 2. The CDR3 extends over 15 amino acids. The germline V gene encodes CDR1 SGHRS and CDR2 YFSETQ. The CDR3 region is CASSLRQGTGNTIYF. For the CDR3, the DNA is TGCGCCAGCAGCTTGAGACAGGGGACTGGAAACACCATATATTTT.

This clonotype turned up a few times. CDR3 DNA sequence: TGTGCCAGCAGCTTAAACGGGAGAGGTTACAATGAGCAGTTCTTC. Protein: CASSLNGRGYNEQFF. The chain links TRBV7-8 to TRBJ2-1, with D perhaps TRBD2 (6 bases). CDR3 length: 15 amino acids. With 2 bases removed from V and 4 bases from J, the gap between germline ends came to 12 bases. Germline V gives CDR1 SGHVS, CDR2 FQNEAQ.

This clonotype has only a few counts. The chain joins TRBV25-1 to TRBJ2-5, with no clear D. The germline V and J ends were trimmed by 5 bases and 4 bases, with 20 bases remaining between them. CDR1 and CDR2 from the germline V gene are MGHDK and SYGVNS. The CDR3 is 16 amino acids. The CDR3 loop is CASSSTSGFLGETQYF. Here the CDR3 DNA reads TGTGCCAGCAGTAGCACCTCCGGGTTTCTGGGAGAGACCCAGTACTTC. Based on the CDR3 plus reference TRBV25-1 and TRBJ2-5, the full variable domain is EADIYQTPRYLVIGTGKKITLECSQTMGHDKMYWYQQDPGMELHLIHYSYGVNSTEKGDLSSESTVSRIRTEHFPLTLESARPSHTSQYLCASSSTSGFLGETQYFGPGTRLLVL.

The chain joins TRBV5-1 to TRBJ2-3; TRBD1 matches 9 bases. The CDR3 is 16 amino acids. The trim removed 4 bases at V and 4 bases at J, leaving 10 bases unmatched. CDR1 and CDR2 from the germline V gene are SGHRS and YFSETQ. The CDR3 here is CASSPYSGQGADTQYF. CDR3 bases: TGCGCCAGCAGCCCTTACTCGGGACAGGGAGCAGATACGCAGTATTTT. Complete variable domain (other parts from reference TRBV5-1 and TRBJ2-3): KAGVTQTPRYLIKTRGQQVTLSCSPISGHRSVSWYQQTPGQGLQFLFEYFSETQRNKGNFPGRFSGRQFSNSRSEMNVSTLELGDSALYLCASSPYSGQGADTQYFGPGTRLTVL.

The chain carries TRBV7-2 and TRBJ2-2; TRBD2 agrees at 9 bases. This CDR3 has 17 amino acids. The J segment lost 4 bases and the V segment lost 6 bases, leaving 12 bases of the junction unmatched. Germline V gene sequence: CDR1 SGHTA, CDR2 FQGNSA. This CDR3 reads CASRKPGLAQPTGELFF. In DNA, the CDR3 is TGTGCCAGCAGAAAACCCGGACTAGCGCAGCCCACCGGGGAGCTGTTTTTT.